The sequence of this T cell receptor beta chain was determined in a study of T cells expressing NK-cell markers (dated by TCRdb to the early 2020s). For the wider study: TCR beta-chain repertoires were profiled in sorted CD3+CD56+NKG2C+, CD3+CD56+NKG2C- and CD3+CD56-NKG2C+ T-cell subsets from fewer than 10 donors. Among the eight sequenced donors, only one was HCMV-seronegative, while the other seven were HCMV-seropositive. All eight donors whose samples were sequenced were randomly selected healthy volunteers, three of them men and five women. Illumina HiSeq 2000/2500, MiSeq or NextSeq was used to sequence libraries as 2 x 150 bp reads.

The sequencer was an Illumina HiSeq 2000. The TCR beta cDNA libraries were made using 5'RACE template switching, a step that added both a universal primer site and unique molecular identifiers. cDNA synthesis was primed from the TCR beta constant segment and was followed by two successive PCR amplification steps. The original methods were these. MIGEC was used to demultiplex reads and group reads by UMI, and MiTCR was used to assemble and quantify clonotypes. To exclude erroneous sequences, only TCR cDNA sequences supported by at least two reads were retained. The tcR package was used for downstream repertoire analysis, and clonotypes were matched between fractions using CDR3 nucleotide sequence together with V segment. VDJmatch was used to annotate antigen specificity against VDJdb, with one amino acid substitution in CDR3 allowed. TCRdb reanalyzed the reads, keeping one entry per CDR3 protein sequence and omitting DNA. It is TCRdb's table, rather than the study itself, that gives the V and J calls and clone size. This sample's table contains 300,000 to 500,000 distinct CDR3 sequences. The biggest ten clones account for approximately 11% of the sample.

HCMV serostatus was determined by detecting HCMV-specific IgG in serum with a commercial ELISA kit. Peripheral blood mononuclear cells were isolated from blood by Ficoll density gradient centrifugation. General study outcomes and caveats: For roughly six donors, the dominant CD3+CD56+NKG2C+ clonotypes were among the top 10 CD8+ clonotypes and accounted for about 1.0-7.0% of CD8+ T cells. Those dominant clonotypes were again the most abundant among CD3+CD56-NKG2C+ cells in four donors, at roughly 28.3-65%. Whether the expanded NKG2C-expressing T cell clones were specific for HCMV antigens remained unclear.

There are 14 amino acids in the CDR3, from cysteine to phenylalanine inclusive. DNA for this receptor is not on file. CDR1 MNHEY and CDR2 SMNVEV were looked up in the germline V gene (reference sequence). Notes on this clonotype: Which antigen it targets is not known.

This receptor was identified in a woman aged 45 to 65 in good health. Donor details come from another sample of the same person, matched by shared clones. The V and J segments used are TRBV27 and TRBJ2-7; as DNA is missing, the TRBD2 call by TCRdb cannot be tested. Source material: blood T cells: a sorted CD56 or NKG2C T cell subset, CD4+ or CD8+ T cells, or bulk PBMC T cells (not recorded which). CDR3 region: CASKKREGPYEQYF.